Shown below are 13 T cell receptor beta chains from a single sample sequenced in a study of blood T cell repertoires in COVID-19. Clones were read by immunoSEQ multiplex PCR, and TCRdb kept only the in-frame ones, dropping some. The sample lists 200,000 to 250,000 clones, 80% to 85% occurring once. Sequenced material: peripheral blood. Source of these receptors: a man aged 30 to 45 with active or convalescent COVID-19.

This clone was counted between two and nine times. At the DNA level, this CDR3 is encoded by other sequences in the same sample as well. This chain uses TRBV24-1 with TRBJ1-2; weak D call: TRBD1 (6 bases). The CDR3 is made up of 12 amino acids. Per germline, CDR1 KGHDR and CDR2 SFDVKD. The ends were cut back, 3 bases at V and 8 bases at J, with 9 bases in the middle. The CDR3 here is CATSDPGVGYTF. The CDR3 DNA is TGTGCCACCAGTGATCCAGGGGTCGGCTACACCTTC.

The count of this clone is one. DNA for the CDR3: TGCGCCAGCAGCTTGGGACCCGAGGATAATTCACCCCTCCACTTT. This codes for CASSLGPEDNSPLHF. The chain has TRBV5-1 and TRBJ1-6; no reliable D call. V was cut by 0 bases and J by 5 bases, with 9 bases left in between. Germline assignment: CDR1 SGHRS and CDR2 YFSETQ. The CDR3 covers 15 residues.

The chain has TRBV28 and TRBJ1-5; D remains unclear. There are 14 residues in the CDR3. CDR1 is MDHEN and CDR2 is SYDVKM in the germline V gene. The V and J ends lost 1 base and 6 bases respectively, with 10 bases between them. The CDR3 reads CASSLSPNSQPQHF. CDR3 DNA: TGTGCCAGCAGTTTATCCCCGAACAGTCAGCCCCAGCATTTT.

The V call is TRBV6-5, the J call TRBJ1-1; D is ambiguous. Between the trimmed V and J ends, which lost 0 bases and 1 base, there was a span of 3 bases. CDR1 is MNHEY, CDR2 SVGAGI, per germline. This CDR3 comprises 13 residues. The DNA of the CDR3 is TGTGCCAGCAGTTACTCAGCGAACACTGAAGCTTTCTTT. This gives the protein CASSYSANTEAFF.

The chain recombines TRBV10-3 with TRBJ1-1; 7 nucleotides match TRBD1. Germline lookup yields CDR1 ENHRY and CDR2 SYGVKD. The J segment lost 2 bases and the V segment lost 9 bases, leaving 3 bases of the junction unmatched. The CDR3 spans 12 residues. The CDR3 DNA reads TGTGCCATGAGACAGGGAAACACTGAAGCTTTCTTT. Translated, it gives CAMRQGNTEAFF.

This rearrangement joins TRBV27 to TRBJ2-5; 9 nucleotides match TRBD2. Trimming at V came to 5 bases and at J to 5 bases, leaving 9 bases not matched to a gene. Germline assignment: CDR1 MNHEY and CDR2 SMNVEV (reference sequence). The CDR3 has 15 amino acids. The chain's CDR3 is CASSTLAGILETQYF. DNA of the CDR3: TGTGCCAGCAGTACCCTAGCGGGGATTCTTGAGACCCAGTACTTC.

The V and J genes are TRBV28 and TRBJ1-2; D is undetermined. The germline gives CDR1 MDHEN, CDR2 SYDVKM. The V end was cut by 2 bases, the J end by 5 bases, with 9 bases between. The CDR3 consists of 13 residues. The CDR3 sequence is CASSLAAVYGYTF. In DNA form, the CDR3 reads TGTGCCAGCAGTTTAGCGGCGGTATATGGCTACACCTTC.

The chain carries TRBV25-1 and TRBJ2-2, with 11 bases lining up with TRBD1. The CDR3 totals 17 residues. J was trimmed by 5 bases and V by 3 bases; bases with no gene match: 8. Germline lookup yields CDR1 MGHDK and CDR2 SYGVNS. Written as DNA, the CDR3 is TGTGCCAGCAGTGACCTGAGGACAGGGGGCAATACCGGGGAGCTGTTTTTT. This gives the protein CASSDLRTGGNTGELFF.

The chain is built from TRBV5-5 and TRBJ1-2; no definite D call. Trimming cost V 0 bases and J 0 bases, with 12 bases left between them. CDR3 length: 16 residues. The germline V gene has CDR1 SGHKS and CDR2 YYEKEE (reference sequence). Written as DNA, the CDR3 is TGTGCCAGCAGCTTGGGACCGGGGAAGACTAACTATGGCTACACCTTC. The encoded protein is CASSLGPGKTNYGYTF.

CDR3 sequence (DNA): TGTGCCAGCAGTTACTCTGTAGGCGGTCAGCCCCAGCATTTT. This translates into CASSYSVGGQPQHF. The chain couples TRBV6-5 to TRBJ1-5; D unclear. The CDR3 sequence is 14 residues long. In germline, CDR1 is MNHEY, CDR2 SVGAGI. V shed 0 bases and J shed 6 bases, with 9 bases lying between them.

V is TRBV27 and J is TRBJ1-1, with 10 bases aligning to TRBD1. CDR1 is MNHEY, CDR2 SMNVEV, per germline (reference sequence). The junction had 3 bases not matched to a gene; V was cut back by 2 bases and J by 3 bases. The CDR3 length is 15 residues. CDR3 region: CASSLRGQGDTEAFF. DNA of the CDR3: TGTGCCAGCAGTTTACGCGGACAGGGGGACACTGAAGCTTTCTTT.

The chain recombines TRBV7-6 with TRBJ2-5, with 11 bases that match TRBD2. The germline CDR1 and CDR2 sequences are SGHVS and FNYEAQ. V was clipped by 3 bases and J by 5 bases; unmatched bases: 14. CDR3 length equals 18 residues. CDR3 amino acids: CASSFVIELAGGMETQYF. The DNA of the CDR3 is TGTGCCAGCAGCTTTGTAATCGAGCTAGCGGGGGGTATGGAGACCCAGTACTTC. Looking up the rest from reference TRBV7-6 and TRBJ2-5 gives the full variable domain: GAGVSQSPRYKVTKRGQDVALRCDPISGHVSLYWYRQALGQGPEFLTYFNYEAQQDKSGLPNDRFSAERPEGSISTLTIQRTEQRDSAMYRCASSFVIELAGGMETQYFGPGTRLLVL.

This clone was seen a single time. The rearrangement joins TRBV6-2 or TRBV6-3 to TRBJ2-7; 10 nucleotides agree with TRBD1. The CDR3 length is 15 residues. CDR1 and CDR2 from the germline V gene are MNHEY and SVGEGT. V shed 0 bases, J shed 2 bases, and the junction held 1 base outside the gene matches. In DNA form, the CDR3 reads TGTGCCAGCAGTTACTCGGGACAGGGGCCCTACGAGCAGTACTTC. Residues: CASSYSGQGPYEQYF.